The 12 T cell receptor beta chains below were found in one sample sequenced in a study of cytomegalovirus exposure and HLA in healthy donors. In the PCR, 60 Vbeta and 13 Jbeta primers were used. TCRdb's table, derived via immunoSEQ multiplex PCR, lists solely in-frame clones and lacks some. Of about 120,000 clones listed, around four fifths are singletons. Sequenced sample: PBMCs. Receptors originate from a man between 40 and 49 years old in good health and CMV-seronegative.

This clone was counted only a few times. The chain couples TRBV11-2 to TRBJ2-7, with TRBD2 matching over 11 bases. CDR3 length equals 15 residues. V gave up 6 bases and J gave up 3 bases; unmatched junction bases: 7. The germline V gene encodes CDR1 SGHAT and CDR2 FQNNGV. CDR3 protein: CASRPPGTSGYEQYF. CDR3 sequence (DNA): TGTGCCAGCAGACCCCCCGGGACTAGCGGCTACGAGCAGTACTTC.

In DNA, the CDR3 is TGTGCCAGCGCGATGGTCTACGAGCAGTACTTC. Protein product: CASAMVYEQYF. The chain has TRBV5-8 and TRBJ2-7; D remains ambiguous. The CDR3 totals 11 residues. V gave up 7 bases and J gave up 3 bases, with 8 bases separating them. Per the germline V gene, CDR1 is SGHTS and CDR2 is YDEGEE. Looking up the rest from reference TRBV5-8 and TRBJ2-7 gives the full variable domain: EAGVTQSPTHLIKTRGQQATLRCSPISGHTSVYWYQQALGLGLQFLLWYDEGEERNRGNFPPRFSGRQFPNYSSELNVNALELEDSALYLCASAMVYEQYFGPGTRLTVT.

The chain recombines TRBV7-2 with TRBJ2-5, with D perhaps matching TRBD1 (5 bases). Deletions cut 3 bases from V and 5 bases from J, with 16 bases between. The germline V gene has CDR1 SGHTA and CDR2 FQGNSA. CDR3 size: 15 residues. CDR3 DNA: TGTGCCAGCAGCTTCAGTAGACAGTTAAAGGAGACCCAGTACTTC. Translated: CASSFSRQLKETQYF.

This clone has just a few counts. J is TRBJ1-2 and V is TRBV30; 8 nucleotides align to TRBD1. V was clipped by 4 bases and J by 5 bases; unmatched bases: 6. The germline V gene has CDR1 GTSNPN and CDR2 SVGIG (reference sequence). This CDR3 has 13 residues. The CDR3 bases are TGTGCCTGGAAACCCGACAGGGGTTATGGCTACACCTTC. It specifies CAWKPDRGYGYTF.

The chain is built from TRBV4-3 and TRBJ2-7; TRBD2 is a possible D gene (7 bases). CDR1 is LGHNA, CDR2 YSLEER, per germline. The V gene lost 0 bases and the J gene lost 3 bases, with 15 bases spanning the gap. This CDR3 region has 16 residues. The CDR3 here is CASSQEGGARGYEQYF. The CDR3 bases are TGCGCCAGCAGCCAAGAAGGGGGGGCCAGGGGCTACGAGCAGTACTTC.

The J gene is TRBJ2-6, the V gene TRBV18; 8 bases line up with TRBD2. The V segment lost 5 bases and the J segment 2 bases; nucleotides outside the gene matches: 14. The germline gives CDR1 KGHSH, CDR2 LQKENI. The length of the CDR3 is 19 residues. For the CDR3, the DNA is TGTGCCAGCTCAAACCGGGGACTAGATCGTTCGGCTGGGGCCAACGTCCTGACTTTC. It specifies CASSNRGLDRSAGANVLTF.

V gene TRBV6-5 combines with J gene TRBJ2-5; unclear D gene. CDR3 size: 14 residues. The V gene's germline CDR1 is MNHEY and CDR2 SVGAGI. Trimming shortened V by 0 bases and J by 4 bases, and 9 bases separated the two germline ends. The CDR3 DNA reads TGTGCCAGCAGTTACTCGTTTAAGCTAGAGACCCAGTACTTC. Translating gives CASSYSFKLETQYF.

The chain combines TRBV27 with TRBJ2-7, with 9 bases identical to TRBD2. CDR3 length: 12 amino acids. Per the germline V gene, CDR1 is MNHEY and CDR2 is SMNVEV (reference sequence). V shed 9 bases, J shed 3 bases, and the junction held 3 bases outside the gene matches. The CDR3 bases are TGTGCCAGAGGACTAGCGTACTACGAGCAGTACTTC. This gives the protein CARGLAYYEQYF.

The rearrangement links TRBV4-1 to TRBJ2-3; TRBD1 agrees at 10 bases. Germline trimming cut 0 bases from V and 5 bases from J; bases unmatched to any gene: 8. The CDR3 loop spans 17 amino acids. Germline assignment: CDR1 MGHRA and CDR2 YSYEKL. DNA for the CDR3: TGCGCCAGCAGCCAAGATCCGGGACAGGGGTTGGTAGATACGCAGTATTTT. This sequence encodes CASSQDPGQGLVDTQYF.

The J gene is TRBJ1-1, the V gene TRBV28; weak D call: TRBD1 (6 bases). This CDR3 is built from 13 residues. Trimming stripped 6 bases from V and 7 bases from J, with 15 bases between. Germline CDR1 and CDR2: MDHEN and SYDVKM. CDR3 in amino acids: CASRPGDALEAFF. The CDR3 nucleotides are TGTGCCAGCAGACCAGGGGACGCCCTTGAAGCTTTCTTT. Full variable domain (rest looked up from reference TRBV28 and TRBJ1-1): DVKVTQSSRYLVKRTGEKVFLECVQDMDHENMFWYRQDPGLGLRLIYFSYDVKMKEKGDIPEGYSVSREKKERFSLILESASTNQTSMYLCASRPGDALEAFFGQGTRLTVV.

This chain connects TRBV15 to TRBJ2-7; no definite D call. This CDR3 spans 14 amino acids. Germline CDR1 and CDR2: LNHNV and YYDKDF (reference sequence). V dropped 0 bases and J dropped 3 bases, with 9 bases sitting between them. The CDR3: CATSRDIGSYEQYF. The CDR3 DNA follows: TGTGCCACCAGCAGAGATATTGGCAGCTACGAGCAGTACTTC.

The chain recombines TRBV7-9 with TRBJ1-1, with unresolved D. Germline V gene sequence: CDR1 SEHNR, CDR2 FQNEAQ (reference sequence). With 0 bases removed from V and 8 bases from J, the gap between germline ends came to 13 bases. The CDR3 spans 14 residues. The CDR3 region has the DNA TGTGCCAGCAGCTTAGCGCGGGCAGACCAGGAAGCTTTCTTT. Translating gives CASSLARADQEAFF.